A single sample is the source of the 10 T cell receptor beta chains below, sequenced in a study of radiation and T cells in renal cell carcinoma. Libraries were prepared by immunoSEQ multiplex PCR; TCRdb keeps only in-frame clonotypes and omits some of them. The repertoire holds around 170,000 clones, with 88% as singletons. The time point is: blood 4 weeks post-SBRT, at nephrectomy. This sample's treatment: 15 Gy SBRT to primary tumor, nephrectomy 4 weeks later. Here the sequenced sample was blood, taken from a patient whose treatment included radiotherapy and nephrectomy. The receptors were sampled from a woman in her fifties or sixties with renal cell carcinoma.

This rearrangement joins TRBV15 to TRBJ2-4, with D tentatively TRBD2 (6 bases). The germline V gene has CDR1 LNHNV and CDR2 YYDKDF (reference sequence). Trimming stripped 0 bases from V and 4 bases from J, with 13 bases between. This CDR3 is built from 16 residues. The CDR3 coding sequence is TGTGCCACCAGCAGAGATCGGTTTGGAGGGAAAAACATTCAGTACTTC. It specifies CATSRDRFGGKNIQYF. Supplemented by reference TRBV15 and TRBJ2-4, the full variable domain reads DAMVIQNPRYQVTQFGKPVTLSCSQTLNHNVMYWYQQKSSQAPKLLFHYYDKDFNNEADTPDNFQSRRPNTSFCFLDIRSPGLGDTAMYLCATSRDRFGGKNIQYFGAGTRLSVL.

V gene TRBV10-2 combines with J gene TRBJ2-1; 9 bases are a match to TRBD2. V trimming: 7 bases; J trimming: 9 bases; junction bases outside the gene matches: 16. CDR1 is WSHSY, CDR2 SAAADI, per germline. The CDR3 is made up of 16 amino acids. This CDR3 is CASTWTSASGDSEQFF. In nucleotides, the CDR3 is TGCGCCAGCACTTGGACTAGCGCATCCGGCGATAGTGAGCAGTTCTTC.

The chain has TRBV6-5 and TRBJ1-4; 7 positions match TRBD1. This CDR3 comprises 14 residues. With V trimmed by 0 bases and J by 8 bases, 3 bases remained unmatched. In germline, CDR1 is MNHEY, CDR2 SVGAGI. The CDR3 protein is CASSYSGTEEKLFF. The CDR3, as DNA: TGTGCCAGCAGTTACTCGGGGACAGAAGAAAAACTGTTTTTT.

This sequence joins TRBV27 and TRBJ1-2; tentative D call: TRBD1 (5 bases). Trimming cost V 4 bases and J 8 bases, with 20 bases left between them. The CDR3 is 15 residues long. Germline V CDR1 and CDR2: MNHEY, SMNVEV (reference sequence). The CDR3 DNA is TGTGCCAGCAGTTCCACGGGACTCCAGGGCGGGGGCTACACCTTC. It specifies CASSSTGLQGGGYTF.

The chain has TRBV11-1 and TRBJ2-7; 7 bases fit TRBD1. This CDR3 region has 16 residues. Trimming at V came to 2 bases and at J to 1 base, leaving 8 bases not matched to a gene. In germline, CDR1 is SGHAT, CDR2 FQDESV (reference sequence). The CDR3: CASSLRPRGQSYEQYF. CDR3 DNA: TGTGCCAGCAGCTTAAGGCCCCGGGGACAGTCCTACGAGCAGTACTTC.

The chain uses TRBV10-3 and TRBJ1-4; D ambiguous. Trimming stripped 8 bases from V and 8 bases from J, with 6 bases between. Germline CDR1 and CDR2: ENHRY and SYGVKD. This CDR3 spans 10 amino acids. The CDR3 protein is CAIGLEKLFF. CDR3 sequence (DNA): TGTGCCATCGGATTGGAAAAACTGTTTTTT.

This rearrangement joins TRBV7-8 to TRBJ1-2; 9 nucleotides agree with TRBD1. CDR3 size: 15 residues. Losses at the gene ends were 2 bases for V and 6 bases for J; bases not matched to a gene: 7. Germline CDR1 is SGHVS and CDR2 is FQNEAQ. This CDR3 is CASSLRGTGGDGYTF. Here the CDR3 DNA reads TGTGCCAGCAGCTTAAGGGGAACAGGGGGCGATGGCTACACCTTC.

This rearrangement joins TRBV7-9 to TRBJ2-3; a weak D match, TRBD2 (6 bases). This CDR3 region has 13 residues. CDR1 SEHNR and CDR2 FQNEAQ come from the germline V gene (reference sequence). In DNA, the CDR3 is TGTGCTTCACGGGCACGGAGGGTAGATACGCAGTATTTT. This translates into CASRARRVDTQYF.

The V and J genes are TRBV9 and TRBJ2-5, with TRBD1 matching over 9 bases. There are 16 residues in the CDR3. Losses at the gene ends were 3 bases for V and 4 bases for J; bases not matched to a gene: 10. Germline V gene data show CDR1 as SGDLS and CDR2 as YYNGEE. The chain's CDR3 is CASSAAGTGIIETQYF. In DNA, the CDR3 is TGTGCCAGCAGCGCAGCCGGGACAGGGATTATAGAGACCCAGTACTTC. Together with reference TRBV9 and TRBJ2-5, the CDR3 gives the full variable domain: DSGVTQTPKHLITATGQRVTLRCSPRSGDLSVYWYQQSLDQGLQFLIQYYNGEERAKGNILERFSAQQFPDLHSELNLSSLELGDSALYFCASSAAGTGIIETQYFGPGTRLLVL.

This clone appeared a single time. This rearrangement joins TRBV18 to TRBJ1-1, with D perhaps TRBD1 (6 bases). In germline, CDR1 is KGHSH, CDR2 LQKENI. The CDR3 extends over 13 amino acids. V was shortened by 6 bases and J by 1 base, with 9 bases between the two germline ends. The CDR3 bases are TGTGCCAGCTCGGGGGGACAGAACACTGAAGCTTTCTTT. Its translation is CASSGGQNTEAFF.